The next 30 T cell receptor beta chains were all read from a single sample in a study of tissue T cells after allogeneic stem cell transplantation. Documented time point: mouse harvest day 14 after allogeneic transplant. The graft held 10^6 splenic CD5+ T cells and 10^7 T-cell-depleted bone marrow cells. The repertoire was sequenced with immunoSEQ multiplex PCR; TCRdb's copy has only in-frame clones and lacks some. This sample carries 2,200 or so clones, 51% of them seen once, and the ten largest clones take approximately 37%. Specimen: lymph node tissue. The source of these receptors is a female BALB/c mouse given C57BL/6 T cells with graft-versus-host disease after an allogeneic hematopoietic cell transplant.

This clone was counted a few times. Genes and germline come from the mouse. CDR3 DNA, as far as it was read: TGCACCTGCGAAAGACACTCCTATGAACAGTAC. It yields the protein CTCERHSYEQY. The full CDR3 sequence reads CTCERHSYEQYF. The chain carries TRBV1 and TRBJ2-7; D gene uncertain. The read gets to within 1 residue of the CDR3 end, and the germline J gene fills in the rest. The V gene lost 8 bases and the J gene lost 0 bases, with 8 bases spanning the gap. The CDR3 extends over 12 amino acids. The germline gives CDR1 NSQYPW, CDR2 LRSPGD (reference sequence). Full variable domain (rest looked up from reference TRBV1 and TRBJ2-7): VTLLEQNPRWRLVPRGQAVNLRCILKNSQYPWMSWYQQDLQKQLQWLFTLRSPGDKEVKSLPGADYLATRVTDTELRLQVANMSQGRTLYCTCERHSYEQYFGPGTRLTVL.

This clone was seen more than once but under ten times. The genes and germline here are from mouse. The read terminates 1 residue before the CDR3 end, so the remaining end is supplied by the germline J gene. The chain joins TRBV31 to TRBJ2-5; D is unresolved. Trimming took off 0 bases at V and 6 bases at J, with 10 bases between the two ends. CDR3 length equals 13 residues. The germline gives CDR1 GKSSPN, CDR2 SITVG. The CDR3 bases that were read are TGTGCCTGGAGTCTAGTTGGGTGGGACACCCAGTAC. Its translation is CAWSLVGWDTQY. The CDR3, in full, reads CAWSLVGWDTQYF. Complete variable domain (other parts from reference TRBV31 and TRBJ2-5): AQTIHQWPVAEIKAVGSPLSLGCTIKGKSSPNLYWYWQATGGTLQQLFYSITVGQVESVVQLNLSASRPKDDQFILSTEKLLLSHSGFYLCAWSLVGWDTQYFGPGTRLLVL.

Comments on this clone: The germline and genes are mouse ones. The DNA ends 1 residue before the CDR3 does, and the rest of the CDR3 is filled in from the germline J gene. This sequence joins TRBV31 and TRBJ2-5; 7 bases map to TRBD1. CDR1 GKSSPN and CDR2 SITVG come from the germline V gene. The CDR3 spans 14 residues. Germline trimming cut 0 bases from V and 6 bases from J; bases unmatched to any gene: 6. Partial CDR3 DNA: TGTGCCTGGAGTCTCGACAGGGAATGGGACACCCAGTAC. This translates into CAWSLDREWDTQY. From start to end, the CDR3 is CAWSLDREWDTQYF.

This clone is judged hyperexpanded. Mouse names are used for the genes. The sequenced fragment ends 1 residue before the CDR3 boundary, so the rest is inferred from the germline J gene. The V and J genes are TRBV12-1 and TRBJ1-3; 8 positions match TRBD1. This CDR3 spans 14 amino acids. V was clipped by 1 base and J by 2 bases; unmatched bases: 0. The germline V gene encodes CDR1 SGHSN and CDR2 HYEKVE. The DNA read from the CDR3 is TGTGCCAGCTCTCTACAGGGGGCTGGAAATACGCTCTAT. This sequence encodes CASSLQGAGNTLY. In full, the CDR3 reads CASSLQGAGNTLYF.

As for this clone: Gene names are mouse gene names. Incomplete CDR3 DNA: TGTGCCAGCAGTATCTCCGGACTGGGGGGAGACACCCAGTAC. Protein: CASSISGLGGDTQY. The full CDR3 protein reads CASSISGLGGDTQYF. The genes are TRBV19 and TRBJ2-5; 11 nucleotides agree with TRBD2. From the germline J gene comes the end of the CDR3, since the read stops 1 residue before it. This CDR3 contains 15 residues. CDR1 FNHDT and CDR2 SITEND come from the germline V gene (reference sequence). V was clipped by 2 bases and J by 5 bases; unmatched bases: 4.

On this clone: The germline and genes are mouse ones. The read stops 1 residue short of the end of the CDR3; the missing end is completed from the germline J gene. The chain joins TRBV31 to TRBJ2-7; TRBD2 agrees at 11 bases. The CDR3 has 13 amino acids. Germline values: CDR1 GKSSPN, CDR2 SITVG. The V and J ends lost 2 bases and 7 bases, in that order; junction bases with no gene match: 4. CDR3 bases read: TGTGCCTGGAGTAGGACTGGGGGGTGGGAACAGTAC. It encodes CAWSRTGGWEQY. The full CDR3 sequence reads CAWSRTGGWEQYF. The whole variable domain, remainder taken from reference TRBV31 and TRBJ2-7, is AQTIHQWPVAEIKAVGSPLSLGCTIKGKSSPNLYWYWQATGGTLQQLFYSITVGQVESVVQLNLSASRPKDDQFILSTEKLLLSHSGFYLCAWSRTGGWEQYFGPGTRLTVL.

This clone showed up just a few times. Gene names are the mouse ones. Read sequence stops 1 residue before the CDR3 end, and the germline J gene provides the missing end. V usage is TRBV17 and J usage is TRBJ2-3, with a weak D call TRBD1 (5 bases). Trimming stripped 5 bases from V and 1 base from J, with 13 bases between. Germline V lookup: CDR1 MNHDT, CDR2 YYDKIL. The CDR3 contains 15 residues. The sequenced part of the CDR3 DNA is TGTGCTAGCAGTCTCCAGGGAGTTGGTGCAGAAACGCTGTAT. Translation gives CASSLQGVGAETLY. The CDR3 in full is CASSLQGVGAETLYF.

This clone is judged large. Genes here carry mouse names. The CDR3 goes on 1 residue after the read ends, and that part is filled in from the germline J gene. This chain uses TRBV12-1 with TRBJ2-7, with D unclear. This CDR3 spans 14 amino acids. V was cut by 1 base and J by 0 bases, with 9 bases left in between. Germline CDR1 SGHSN, CDR2 HYEKVE. Partial CDR3 DNA: TGTGCCAGCTCTCTGGCAGGCCACTCCTATGAACAGTAC. Protein: CASSLAGHSYEQY. The full CDR3 sequence reads CASSLAGHSYEQYF. The full variable domain, in which reference TRBV12-1 and TRBJ2-7 provide the parts outside the CDR3, is DSGVVQSPRHIIKEKGGRSVLTCIPISGHSNVVWYQQTLGKELKFLIQHYEKVERDKGFLPSRFSVQQFDDYHSEMNMSALELEDSAMYFCASSLAGHSYEQYFGPGTRLTVL.

This clone was seen a few times. Any gene name here is a mouse gene name. The sequenced fragment ends 1 residue before the CDR3 boundary, so the rest is inferred from the germline J gene. This chain uses TRBV20 with TRBJ1-3; TRBD1 might be the D (6 bases). V was shortened by 4 bases and J by 1 base, with 11 bases between the two germline ends. Germline assignment: CDR1 GFQATS and CDR2 STVNSAI. The CDR3 is 14 amino acids. The chain's CDR3 is CGAIQGKSGNTLYF. The covered CDR3 bases are TGTGGTGCTATCCAGGGGAAGTCTGGAAATACGCTCTAT.

This clone appeared a few times. Any gene name here is a mouse gene name. The read ends 1 residue before the CDR3 terminus; that terminus is restored from the germline J gene. The chain has TRBV23 and TRBJ2-7; no check of the table's D call, TRBD1, against the DNA was made. Germline V gene data show CDR1 as KGHTA and CDR2 as FQNQQP. The CDR3 contains 13 residues. The CDR3 sequence is CSSSQPGQYEQYF. The CDR3 DNA, read in part, is TGCTCCAGCAGTCAACCGGGACAGTATGAACAGTAC.

Concerning this clone itself: The gene names given are mouse names. The read stops 1 residue short of the end of the CDR3; the missing end is completed from the germline J gene. This sequence joins TRBV12-1 and TRBJ2-1; D is possibly TRBD1 (5 bases). CDR3 length: 11 residues. Germline V gene data show CDR1 as SGHSN and CDR2 as HYEKVE. V was shortened by 9 bases and J by 3 bases, with 8 bases between the two germline ends. The part of the CDR3 DNA that was read is TGTGCCTTGAGGGGCTATGCTGAGCAGTTC. Encoded protein: CALRGYAEQF. The complete CDR3 sequence is CALRGYAEQFF.

As regards this clone: The gene names here belong to mouse. The CDR3 extends 1 residue past the end of the read, so its final part is completed from the germline J gene. The chain employs TRBV19 and TRBJ1-3, with D possibly TRBD1 on 5 matching bases. Germline V gives CDR1 FNHDT, CDR2 SITEND (reference sequence). This CDR3 contains 14 residues. Trimming removed 4 bases from V and 0 bases from J, with 8 bases in between. Incomplete CDR3 DNA: TGTGCCAGCAGTCGACAGAATTCTGGAAATACGCTCTAT. Translation: CASSRQNSGNTLY. The complete CDR3 protein is CASSRQNSGNTLYF.

This clone was counted between two and nine times. The gene symbols are mouse symbols. The read finishes 1 residue shy of the CDR3 end, and the germline J gene is used to complete it. V gene TRBV4 combines with J gene TRBJ2-3, with 11 bases lining up with TRBD2. The V gene's germline CDR1 is LGHDT and CDR2 YNNKQL (reference sequence). V dropped 3 bases and J dropped 0; count of bases not matched to a gene: 5. This CDR3 has 17 residues. CDR3 sequence: CASSYPGTGGSAETLYF. The part of the CDR3 DNA that was read is TGTGCCAGCAGCTATCCCGGGACTGGGGGTAGTGCAGAAACGCTGTAT.

This clone has more than one count but fewer than ten. Gene names denote mouse genes. Read coverage stops 1 residue before the CDR3 terminus; the germline J gene supplies the remainder. The rearrangement uses TRBV13-3 and TRBJ1-2; a weak D match, TRBD1 (5 bases). With 7 bases removed from V and 2 bases from J, the gap between germline ends came to 6 bases. The length of the CDR3 is 11 residues. Per germline, CDR1 NNHDY and CDR2 SYVADS. CDR3: CASGDNSDYTF. The sequenced part of the CDR3 DNA is TGTGCCAGCGGGGACAACTCCGACTACACC.

Notes on this clone: These gene names are mouse names. The sequence runs out 1 residue before the end of the CDR3; the remainder is reconstructed from the germline J gene. The chain couples TRBV4 to TRBJ2-4, with no clear D. Looked up from germline, CDR1 is LGHDT and CDR2 is YNNKQL (reference sequence). Trimming removed 5 bases at V and 9 bases at J, with 9 bases between. The CDR3 has 11 residues. The sequenced part of the CDR3 DNA is TGTGCCAGCAGCATTTGGAGGACCTTGTAC. Translated, it gives CASSIWRTLY. The complete CDR3 reads CASSIWRTLYF.

This clone was observed a single time. Genes here carry mouse names. The CDR3 end falls 1 residue outside the read, so it is completed with the germline J gene. The chain links TRBV26 to TRBJ1-6; D not resolved. TRBJ1-6 falls under the ORF class, with uncertain function. Looked up from germline, CDR1 is KGHPV and CDR2 is FQNQEV (reference sequence). V was shortened by 4 bases and J by 0 bases, with 7 bases between the two germline ends. This CDR3 contains 15 residues. The CDR3 bases that were read are TGTGCCAGCAGTCCACAAAATTCCTATAATTCGCCCCTCTAC. Translation: CASSPQNSYNSPLY. The CDR3, in full, reads CASSPQNSYNSPLYF.

To note about this clone: Gene names refer to mouse genes. The missing CDR3 end, 1 residue past where the read stops, is filled in from the germline J gene. V is TRBV23 and J is TRBJ2-5; the table's D gene call, TRBD1, was not cross checked with the DNA. Germline-derived CDR1 and CDR2 are KGHTA and FQNQQP. The CDR3 runs to 14 residues. The part of the CDR3 DNA that was read is TGCTCCAGCAGTCAACAGGGAGGCCAAGACACCCAGTAC. This encodes CSSSQQGGQDTQY. The complete CDR3 reads CSSSQQGGQDTQYF.

On this clone itself: With a much larger clone just one base away, this may be a read error. The gene names here belong to mouse. Partial CDR3 DNA: TGTGCCAGCGGTGACTGGGGGGGCCGGGCTGAGCAGTTC. Amino acids: CASGDWGGRAEQF. The entire CDR3 protein reads CASGDWGGRAEQFF. The chain combines TRBV13-2 with TRBJ2-1; 10 positions agree with TRBD2. The read ends 1 residue early relative to the CDR3; the germline J gene fills the gap. The CDR3 runs 14 residues. The V segment lost 2 bases and the J segment 7 bases; nucleotides outside the gene matches: 3. Germline CDR1 NNHNN, CDR2 SYGAGS (reference sequence).

This clone counts as medium-sized. Gene names refer to mouse genes. The missing CDR3 end, 1 residue past where the read stops, is filled in from the germline J gene. V usage is TRBV3 and J usage is TRBJ2-7; D gene uncertain. Germline values: CDR1 SNHLY, CDR2 FYNGKV (reference sequence). V gave up 4 bases and J gave up 0 bases, with 7 bases separating them. The CDR3 loop spans 13 amino acids. CDR3 sequence: CASSSDRSYEQYF. The DNA read from the CDR3 is TGTGCCAGCAGCTCGGACCGCTCCTATGAACAGTAC.

This clone was found a few times. Germline and genes: mouse. The CDR3 is cut off 1 residue early in the read; its end comes from the germline J gene. The chain combines TRBV2 with TRBJ2-5; possibly TRBD1 for D (6 bases). The germline V gene encodes CDR1 LGHNA and CDR2 YSYQKL. V lost 1 base, J lost 3 bases, and 8 bases lay in between. The CDR3 extends over 14 amino acids. Here the CDR3 reads CASSQVQGQDTQYF. Partial CDR3 DNA: TGTGCCAGCAGCCAAGTACAGGGTCAAGACACCCAGTAC.

With regard to this clone: The genes and germline here are from mouse. The missing CDR3 end, 1 residue past where the read stops, is filled in from the germline J gene. The chain has TRBV24 and TRBJ2-5; D is possibly TRBD1 (6 bases). The CDR3 consists of 13 residues. Germline V gene data show CDR1 as KGHTA and CDR2 as FRNEEI. The ends were cut back, 4 bases at V and 4 bases at J, with 9 bases in the middle. CDR3 residues: CASSRGTKDTQYF. The part of the CDR3 DNA that was read is TGTGCCAGCAGTCGCGGGACAAAAGACACCCAGTAC.

This clone was recorded only once. Mouse gene names and germline throughout. The sequenced part of the CDR3 DNA is TGTGCCAGCTCTCTCTGGGGCCCCCAAGACACCCAGTAC. Amino acids: CASSLWGPQDTQY. The entire CDR3 is CASSLWGPQDTQYF. The chain recombines TRBV12-2 with TRBJ2-5, with D tentatively TRBD1 or TRBD2 (5 bases each). Read data end 1 residue before the CDR3 end; the end is taken from the germline J gene. V was cut by 0 bases and J by 2 bases, with 8 bases left in between. Germline V CDR1 and CDR2: SGHLS, HYDKME. This CDR3 region has 14 residues.

Regarding this clone: Gene names denote mouse genes. The read ends 1 residue early relative to the CDR3; the germline J gene fills the gap. V and J are TRBV13-3 and TRBJ2-3; TRBD2 matches at 9 bases. Trimming removed 6 bases from V and 0 bases from J; junction bases left unmatched: 11. Germline V gene lookup returns CDR1 NNHDY and CDR2 SYVADS. This CDR3 has 17 amino acids. CDR3 sequence: CASKMGNWGASAETLYF. The sequenced part of the CDR3 DNA is TGTGCCAGCAAAATGGGGAACTGGGGGGCTAGTGCAGAAACGCTGTAT.

This clone was observed a few times. Gene names refer to mouse genes. The CDR3 extends 1 residue past the end of the read, so its final part is completed from the germline J gene. This chain links TRBV5 with TRBJ2-1, with D possibly being TRBD2 (6 bases). The germline V and J ends were trimmed by 0 bases and 3 bases, with 6 bases remaining between them. CDR3 length equals 14 residues. In germline, CDR1 is LGHNA, CDR2 YNLKQL (reference sequence). CDR3 residues: CASSQDWGYAEQFF. The CDR3 bases that were read are TGTGCCAGCAGCCAAGACTGGGGCTATGCTGAGCAGTTC.

This clone has just a few counts. The gene names given are mouse names. From the germline J gene comes the end of the CDR3, since the read stops 1 residue before it. V and J are TRBV13-1 and TRBJ2-1; D gene ambiguous. The CDR3 covers 11 residues. V shed 2 bases and J shed 9 bases, with 6 bases lying between them. Germline CDR1 and CDR2: NSHNY and SYGAGN. The CDR3 spells CASSDPLEQFF. The DNA read from the CDR3 is TGTGCCAGCAGTGACCCTCTTGAGCAGTTC.

This clone appeared once. The gene names given are mouse names. From the germline J gene comes the end of the CDR3, since the read stops 1 residue before it. V is TRBV12-1 and J is TRBJ1-6, with D uncertain. Being an ORF, TRBJ1-6 has a function that is uncertain. Germline assignment: CDR1 SGHSN and CDR2 HYEKVE. Trimming pared 0 bases from V and 2 bases from J, leaving 7 bases between. The CDR3 runs to 15 residues. The CDR3 sequence: CASSLAQTYNSPLYF. Incomplete CDR3 DNA: TGTGCCAGCTCTCTCGCTCAGACCTATAATTCGCCCCTCTAC.

This clone came up once. The germline and genes are mouse ones. The CDR3 here is CASSLDPTGQLYF. CDR3 DNA, as far as it was read: TGTGCCAGCAGTCTGGACCCCACCGGGCAGCTCTAC. The chain combines TRBV26 with TRBJ2-2; D uncertain. Coverage ceases 1 residue before the CDR3 finishes, and the germline J gene fills in the end. There are 13 residues in the CDR3. Trimming pared 2 bases from V and 4 bases from J, leaving 5 bases between. The germline gives CDR1 KGHPV, CDR2 FQNQEV (reference sequence).

With respect to this clone: The listed genes are named as in mouse. From the germline J gene comes the end of the CDR3, since the read stops 1 residue before it. The rearrangement joins TRBV15 to TRBJ2-2; 11 bases agree with TRBD2. Germline CDR1 reads SGHND; CDR2 reads FRSKSL. The CDR3 contains 16 residues. With V trimmed by 7 bases and J by 3 bases, 7 bases remained unmatched. The CDR3 spells CASNPLGGRDTGQLYF. CDR3 DNA, as far as it was read: TGTGCCAGCAACCCACTGGGGGGGCGGGACACCGGGCAGCTCTAC.

For this clone: Germline and genes: mouse. With the read ending 1 residue before the CDR3 end, the germline J gene is used to fill in that end. The chain links TRBV13-3 to TRBJ2-2; D gene ambiguous. The CDR3 sequence is 14 residues long. Trimming stripped 4 bases from V and 0 bases from J, with 7 bases between. The germline CDR1 and CDR2 sequences are NNHDY and SYVADS. CDR3 bases read: TGTGCCAGCAGTCCCCAGTCAAACACCGGGCAGCTCTAC. Translated, it gives CASSPQSNTGQLY. The entire CDR3 protein reads CASSPQSNTGQLYF. The full variable domain, completed using reference TRBV13-3 and TRBJ2-2, is EAAVTQSPRSKVAVTGGKVTLSCHQTNNHDYMYWYRQDTGHGLRLIHYSYVADSTEKGDIPDGYKASRPSQENFSLILELASLSQTAVYFCASSPQSNTGQLYFGEGSKLTVL.

With regard to this clone: The gene names here belong to mouse. The CDR3 end is not reached by the read, which stops 1 residue before it; the germline J gene fills it in. The gene calls are TRBV3 and TRBJ2-2, with D perhaps matching TRBD1 or TRBD2 (6 bases each). Germline lookup yields CDR1 SNHLY and CDR2 FYNGKV (reference sequence). This CDR3 contains 16 residues. The V end was cut by 5 bases, the J end by 0 bases, with 13 bases between. The chain's CDR3 is CASSPEGGANTGQLYF. CDR3 DNA (partial): TGTGCCAGCAGCCCAGAGGGGGGAGCAAACACCGGGCAGCTCTAC. Complete variable domain (other parts from reference TRBV3 and TRBJ2-2): GPKVLQIPSHQIIDMGQMVTLNCDPVSNHLYFYWYKQILGQQMEFLVNFYNGKVMEKSKLFKDQFSVERPDGSYFTLKIQPTALEDSAVYFCASSPEGGANTGQLYFGEGSKLTVL.